The clone carrying this T cell receptor (beta chain) has just one count. These data belong to a study of blood T cell repertoires in COVID-19. Looking at the study overall: The United States, Italy and Spain were the sources of the acute and convalescent COVID-19 samples. PBMCs, B-cell-depleted T cells, or T cells provided the cDNA or gDNA that made up the material.

V trimming: 1 base; J trimming: 7 bases; junction bases outside the gene matches: 13. The CDR3 is 18 residues long. Germline CDR1 reads SGHAT; CDR2 reads FQNNGV. In the study's own analysis: Researchers report that nucleated cell counts were estimated from reference gene primer amplification. The assay was immunoSEQ multiplex PCR, and TCRdb's table has in-frame clones only and misses some. D and trimming come from the DNA, and the V and J calls and clone size come from that table. The sample records tens of thousands of clones, 76% being singletons. Sequencing was done on a sample of peripheral blood. The chain combines TRBV11-2 with TRBJ2-3; the match to TRBD2 covers 11 bases. The clonotype originates from a man aged 55-75 years with COVID-19, enrolled during active disease. CDR3 nucleotide sequence: TGTGCCAGCAGCTTAGGGGGAGTAGCGGGAGGGCCCTCGTATACGCAGTATTTT. It codes for CASSLGGVAGGPSYTQYF.